This T cell receptor (beta chain) was recovered during a study of blood T cell repertoires in COVID-19. Study overall: Sites across the United States, Italy and Spain contributed samples from acute and convalescent COVID-19.

V was pared by 6 bases and J by 6 bases, with 5 bases of the junction left unmatched. Germline V gene lookup returns CDR1 MDHEN and CDR2 SYDVKM. The CDR3 covers 15 residues. Libraries were prepared by immunoSEQ multiplex PCR; TCRdb keeps only in-frame clonotypes and omits some of them. The data contain some 300,000 clones, around 89% of them singletons. The study drew participants aged 18 to 89 years from some 25 US areas. V gene TRBV28 combines with J gene TRBJ2-7; 16 positions agree with TRBD2. This TCR came from a woman aged 18-29 years with acute COVID-19. Input material: PBMCs or T cells enriched from blood (not recorded which). CDR3 nucleotides: TGTGCCAGCAGGGGACTAGCGGGAGGGAATGCCGAGCAGTACTTC. Its translation is CASRGLAGGNAEQYF.